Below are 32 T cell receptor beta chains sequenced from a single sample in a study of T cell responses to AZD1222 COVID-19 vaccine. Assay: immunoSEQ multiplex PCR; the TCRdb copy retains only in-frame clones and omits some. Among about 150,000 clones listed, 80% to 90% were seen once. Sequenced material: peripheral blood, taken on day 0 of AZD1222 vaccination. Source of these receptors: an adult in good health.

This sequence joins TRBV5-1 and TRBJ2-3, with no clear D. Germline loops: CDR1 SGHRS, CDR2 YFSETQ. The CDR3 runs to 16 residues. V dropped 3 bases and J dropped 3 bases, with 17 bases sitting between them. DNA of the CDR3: TGCGCCAGCAGCTCCCTCGGCAGGATTCTAACAGATACGCAGTATTTT. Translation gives CASSSLGRILTDTQYF.

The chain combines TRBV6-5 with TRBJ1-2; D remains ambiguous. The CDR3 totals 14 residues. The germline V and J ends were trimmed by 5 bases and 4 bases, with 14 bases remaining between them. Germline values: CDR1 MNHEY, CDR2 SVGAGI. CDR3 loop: CASSPAGLPYGYTF. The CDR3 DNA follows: TGTGCCAGCAGTCCCGCAGGCCTACCCTATGGCTACACCTTC.

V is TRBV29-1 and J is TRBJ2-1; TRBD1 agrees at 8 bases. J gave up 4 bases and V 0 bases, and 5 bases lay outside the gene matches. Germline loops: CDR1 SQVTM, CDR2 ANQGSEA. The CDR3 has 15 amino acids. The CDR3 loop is CSVEDRDRQYNEQFF. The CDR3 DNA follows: TGCAGCGTTGAAGACCGGGACAGGCAGTACAATGAGCAGTTCTTC.

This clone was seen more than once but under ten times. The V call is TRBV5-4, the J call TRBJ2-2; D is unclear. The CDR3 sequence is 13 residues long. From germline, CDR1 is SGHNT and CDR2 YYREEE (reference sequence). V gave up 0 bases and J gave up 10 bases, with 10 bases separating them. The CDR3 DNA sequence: TGTGCCAGCAGCTTGGCCAGCTTTGAGGAGCTGTTTTTT. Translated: CASSLASFEELFF.

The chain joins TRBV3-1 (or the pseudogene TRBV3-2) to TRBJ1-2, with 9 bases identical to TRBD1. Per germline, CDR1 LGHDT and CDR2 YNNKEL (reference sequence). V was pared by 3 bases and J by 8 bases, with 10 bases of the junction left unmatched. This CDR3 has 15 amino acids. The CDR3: CASSHRDRVKGGYTF. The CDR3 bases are TGTGCCAGCAGCCACCGGGACAGGGTTAAGGGCGGCTACACCTTC.

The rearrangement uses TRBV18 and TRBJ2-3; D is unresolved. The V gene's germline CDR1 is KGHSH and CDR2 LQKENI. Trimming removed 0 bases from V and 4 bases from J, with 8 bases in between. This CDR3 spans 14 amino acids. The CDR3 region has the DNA TGTGCCAGCTCACCACCGTCTTTGGCAGATACGCAGTATTTT. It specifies CASSPPSLADTQYF. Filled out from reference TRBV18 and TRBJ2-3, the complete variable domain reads NAGVMQNPRHLVRRRGQEARLRCSPMKGHSHVYWYRQLPEEGLKFMVYLQKENIIDESGMPKERFSAEFPKEGPSILRIQQVVRGDSAAYFCASSPPSLADTQYFGPGTRLTVL.

The CDR3 DNA sequence: TGTGCCAGCAGCTTTTGGGACAGGGGAGGCTACACCTTC. It translates to CASSFWDRGGYTF. The chain employs TRBV5-6 and TRBJ1-2; 10 bases line up with TRBD1. The germline CDR1 and CDR2 sequences are SGHDT and YYEEEE. This CDR3 has 13 residues. Trimming cost V 2 bases and J 8 bases; bases outside gene matches: 3. The full variable domain, rest sourced from reference TRBV5-6 and TRBJ1-2, is DAGVTQSPTHLIKTRGQQVTLRCSPKSGHDTVSWYQQALGQGPQFIFQYYEEEERQRGNFPDRFSGHQFPNYSSELNVNALLLGDSALYLCASSFWDRGGYTFGSGTRLTVV.

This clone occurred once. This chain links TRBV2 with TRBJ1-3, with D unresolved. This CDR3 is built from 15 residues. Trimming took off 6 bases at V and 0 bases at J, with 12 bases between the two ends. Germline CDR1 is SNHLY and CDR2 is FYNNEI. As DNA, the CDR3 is TGTGCCAGCAGATATGGACTGCTCTCTGGAAACACCATATATTTT. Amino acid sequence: CASRYGLLSGNTIYF. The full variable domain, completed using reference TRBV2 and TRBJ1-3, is EPEVTQTPSHQVTQMGQEVILRCVPISNHLYFYWYRQILGQKVEFLVSFYNNEISEKSEIFDDQFSVERPDGSNFTLKIRSTKLEDSAMYFCASRYGLLSGNTIYFGEGSWLTVV.

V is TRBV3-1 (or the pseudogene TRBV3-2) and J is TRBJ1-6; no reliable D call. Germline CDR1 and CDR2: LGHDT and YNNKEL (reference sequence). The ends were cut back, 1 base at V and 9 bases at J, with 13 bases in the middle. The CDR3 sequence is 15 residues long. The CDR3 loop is CASSQGQTFGSPLHF. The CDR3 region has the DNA TGTGCCAGCAGCCAAGGACAAACCTTCGGTTCACCCCTCCACTTT.

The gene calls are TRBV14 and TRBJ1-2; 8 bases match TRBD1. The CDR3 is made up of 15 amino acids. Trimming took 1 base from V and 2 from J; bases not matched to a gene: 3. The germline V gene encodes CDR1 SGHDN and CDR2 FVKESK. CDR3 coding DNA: TGTGCCAGCAGCCAAGCTGACAGGGGCAACTATGGCTACACCTTC. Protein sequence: CASSQADRGNYGYTF.

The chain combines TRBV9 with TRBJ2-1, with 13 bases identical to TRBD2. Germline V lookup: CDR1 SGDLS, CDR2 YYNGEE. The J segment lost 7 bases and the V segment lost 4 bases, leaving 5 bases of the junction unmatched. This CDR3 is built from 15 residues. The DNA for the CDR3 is TGTGCCAGCAGCACTAGCGGGAGGGGAGGAAATGAGCAGTTCTTC. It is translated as CASSTSGRGGNEQFF. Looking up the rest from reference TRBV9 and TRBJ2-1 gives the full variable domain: DSGVTQTPKHLITATGQRVTLRCSPRSGDLSVYWYQQSLDQGLQFLIQYYNGEERAKGNILERFSAQQFPDLHSELNLSSLELGDSALYFCASSTSGRGGNEQFFGPGTRLTVL.

The CDR3 DNA reads as TGCGCCAGCAGCCAAGTAACCGGGCCTTATCCGCAGTATTTT. It yields the protein CASSQVTGPYPQYF. This chain uses TRBV4-1 with TRBJ2-3; no firm D call. The length of the CDR3 is 14 residues. Germline values: CDR1 MGHRA, CDR2 YSYEKL. V lost 1 base, J lost 10 bases, and 15 bases lay in between.

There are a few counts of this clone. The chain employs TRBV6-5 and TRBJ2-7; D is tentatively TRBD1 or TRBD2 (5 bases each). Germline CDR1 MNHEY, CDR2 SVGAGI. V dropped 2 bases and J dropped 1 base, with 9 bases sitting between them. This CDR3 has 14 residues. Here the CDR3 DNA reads TGTGCCAGCAGTTACGGGACCGCGTCCTACGAGCAGTACTTC. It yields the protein CASSYGTASYEQYF.

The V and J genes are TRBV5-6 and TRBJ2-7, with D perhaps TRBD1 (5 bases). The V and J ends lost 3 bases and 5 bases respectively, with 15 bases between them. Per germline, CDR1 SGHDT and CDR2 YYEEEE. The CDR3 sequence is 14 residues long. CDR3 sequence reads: CASSYVGREDEQYF. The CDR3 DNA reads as TGTGCCAGCAGCTACGTGGGGCGAGAGGACGAGCAGTACTTC.

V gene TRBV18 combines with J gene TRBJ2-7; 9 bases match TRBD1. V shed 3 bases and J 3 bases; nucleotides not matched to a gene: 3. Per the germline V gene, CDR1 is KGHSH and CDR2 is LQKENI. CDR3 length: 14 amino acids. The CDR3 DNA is TGTGCCAGCTCACCGGGACAGGGTGTCTACGAGCAGTACTTC. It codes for CASSPGQGVYEQYF.

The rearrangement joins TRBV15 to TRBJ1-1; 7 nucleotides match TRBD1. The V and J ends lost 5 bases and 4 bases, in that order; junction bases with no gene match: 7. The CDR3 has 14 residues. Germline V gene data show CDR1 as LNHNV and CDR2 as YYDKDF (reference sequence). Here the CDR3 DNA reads TGTGCCACCAGCGGGTACAGGGGAGGCACTGAAGCTTTCTTT. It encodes CATSGYRGGTEAFF.

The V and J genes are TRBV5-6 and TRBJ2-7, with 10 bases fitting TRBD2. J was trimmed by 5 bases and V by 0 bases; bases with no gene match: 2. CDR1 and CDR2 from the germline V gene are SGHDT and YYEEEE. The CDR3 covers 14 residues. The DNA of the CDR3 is TGTGCCAGCAGCTTGGCACTAGCGGGAAACGAGCAGTACTTC. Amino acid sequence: CASSLALAGNEQYF. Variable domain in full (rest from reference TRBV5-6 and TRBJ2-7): DAGVTQSPTHLIKTRGQQVTLRCSPKSGHDTVSWYQQALGQGPQFIFQYYEEEERQRGNFPDRFSGHQFPNYSSELNVNALLLGDSALYLCASSLALAGNEQYFGPGTRLTVT.

The CDR3 DNA follows: TGTGCCAGCAGTGTGGGACAGGAAGTCAATGAGCAGTTCTTC. Translating gives CASSVGQEVNEQFF. The V call is TRBV2, the J call TRBJ2-1; 8 bases match TRBD1. After removal of 4 bases from V and 6 bases from J, the junction contained 5 bases not matched to a gene. Looked up from germline, CDR1 is SNHLY and CDR2 is FYNNEI. The CDR3 contains 14 residues.

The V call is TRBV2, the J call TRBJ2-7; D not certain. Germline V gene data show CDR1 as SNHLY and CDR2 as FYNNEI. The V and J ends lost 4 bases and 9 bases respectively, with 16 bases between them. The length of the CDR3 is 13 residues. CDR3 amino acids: CASSGWADLGQYF. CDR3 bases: TGTGCCAGCAGTGGATGGGCCGACCTCGGGCAGTACTTC.

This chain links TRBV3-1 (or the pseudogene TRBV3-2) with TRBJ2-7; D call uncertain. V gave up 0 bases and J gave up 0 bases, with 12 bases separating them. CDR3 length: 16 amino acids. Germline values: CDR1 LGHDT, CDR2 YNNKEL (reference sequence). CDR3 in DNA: TGTGCCAGCAGCCAAGATAGGGCAGCAAGCTCCTACGAGCAGTACTTC. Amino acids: CASSQDRAASSYEQYF.

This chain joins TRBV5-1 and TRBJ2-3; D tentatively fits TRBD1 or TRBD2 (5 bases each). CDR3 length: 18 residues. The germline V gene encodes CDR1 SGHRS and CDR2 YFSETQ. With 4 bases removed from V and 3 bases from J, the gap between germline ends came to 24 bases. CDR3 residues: CASSATSGTSTGTDTQYF. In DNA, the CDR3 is TGCGCCAGCAGCGCAACCTCCGGGACGTCAACCGGGACAGATACGCAGTATTTT.

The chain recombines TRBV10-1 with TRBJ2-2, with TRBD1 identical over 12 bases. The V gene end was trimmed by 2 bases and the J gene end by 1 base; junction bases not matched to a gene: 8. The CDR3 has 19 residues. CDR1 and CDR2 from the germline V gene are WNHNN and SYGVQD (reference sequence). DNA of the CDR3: TGCGCCAGCAGTGAGGCCGGGACAGGGGGCTTCGGGAACACCGGGGAGCTGTTTTTT. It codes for CASSEAGTGGFGNTGELFF.

CDR3 region: CASSLGQGTYEQYF. As DNA, the CDR3 is TGTGCCAGCAGCCTCGGACAGGGAACCTACGAGCAGTACTTC. V is TRBV11-2 and J is TRBJ2-7; 8 bases fit TRBD1. J gave up 2 bases and V 5 bases, and 5 bases lay outside the gene matches. This CDR3 is 14 amino acids long. CDR1 SGHAT and CDR2 FQNNGV come from the germline V gene.

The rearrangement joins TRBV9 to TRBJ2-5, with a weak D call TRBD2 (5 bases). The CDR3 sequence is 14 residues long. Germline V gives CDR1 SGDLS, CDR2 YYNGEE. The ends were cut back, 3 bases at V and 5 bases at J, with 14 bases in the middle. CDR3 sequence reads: CASSALALPETQYF. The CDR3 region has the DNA TGTGCCAGCAGCGCTTTAGCGTTACCCGAGACCCAGTACTTC.

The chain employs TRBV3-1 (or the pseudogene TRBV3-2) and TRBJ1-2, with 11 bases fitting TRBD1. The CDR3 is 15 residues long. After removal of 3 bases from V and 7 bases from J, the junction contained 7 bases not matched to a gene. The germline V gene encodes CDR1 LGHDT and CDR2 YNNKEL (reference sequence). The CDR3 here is CASSHLDRGHGGYTF. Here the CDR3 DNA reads TGTGCCAGCAGCCATTTGGACAGGGGGCATGGTGGCTACACCTTC.

CDR3 sequence reads: CASSERGTVYGYTF. The CDR3 bases are TGTGCCAGCAGTGAAAGGGGGACAGTCTATGGCTACACCTTC. The chain has TRBV25-1 and TRBJ1-2; 7 bases line up with TRBD1. J gave up 4 bases and V 2 bases, and 4 bases lay outside the gene matches. The germline CDR1 and CDR2 sequences are MGHDK and SYGVNS. This CDR3 comprises 14 residues.

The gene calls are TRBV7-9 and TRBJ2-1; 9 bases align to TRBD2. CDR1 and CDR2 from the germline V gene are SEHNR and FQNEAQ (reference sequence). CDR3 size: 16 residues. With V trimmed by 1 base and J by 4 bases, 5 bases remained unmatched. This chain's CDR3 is CASSLEVLAGYNEQFF. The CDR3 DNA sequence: TGTGCCAGCAGCTTAGAGGTCCTAGCGGGGTACAATGAGCAGTTCTTC.

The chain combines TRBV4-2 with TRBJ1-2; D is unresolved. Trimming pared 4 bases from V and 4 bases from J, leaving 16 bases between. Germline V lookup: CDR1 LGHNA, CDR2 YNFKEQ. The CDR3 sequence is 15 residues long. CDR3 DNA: TGTGCCAGCAGCCCCCAGGCAGGAGATGGCTATGGCTACACCTTC. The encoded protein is CASSPQAGDGYGYTF.

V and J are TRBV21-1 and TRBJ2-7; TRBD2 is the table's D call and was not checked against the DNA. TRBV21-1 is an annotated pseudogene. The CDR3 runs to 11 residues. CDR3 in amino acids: CASSLRYEQYF. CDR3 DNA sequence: TGTGCCAGCAGCCTCCGCTACGAGCAGTACTTC.

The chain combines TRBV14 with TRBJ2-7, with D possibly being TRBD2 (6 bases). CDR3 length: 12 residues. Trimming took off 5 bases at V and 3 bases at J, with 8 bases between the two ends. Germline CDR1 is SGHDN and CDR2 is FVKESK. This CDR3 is CASSGGIYEQYF. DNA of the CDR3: TGTGCCAGCAGCGGCGGGATCTACGAGCAGTACTTC.

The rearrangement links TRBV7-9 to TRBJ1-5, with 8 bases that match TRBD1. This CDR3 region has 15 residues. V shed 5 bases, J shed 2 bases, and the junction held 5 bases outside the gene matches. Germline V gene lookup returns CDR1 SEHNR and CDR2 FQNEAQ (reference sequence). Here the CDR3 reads CASSGAGQGNQPQHF. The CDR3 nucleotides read TGTGCCAGCAGCGGGGCGGGACAGGGCAATCAGCCCCAGCATTTT.

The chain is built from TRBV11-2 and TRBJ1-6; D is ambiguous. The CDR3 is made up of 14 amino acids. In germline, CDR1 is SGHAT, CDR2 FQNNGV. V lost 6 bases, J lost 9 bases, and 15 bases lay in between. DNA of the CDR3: TGTGCCAGCAGGGCGGACCCTGGTGGTTCACCCCTCCACTTT. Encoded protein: CASRADPGGSPLHF.